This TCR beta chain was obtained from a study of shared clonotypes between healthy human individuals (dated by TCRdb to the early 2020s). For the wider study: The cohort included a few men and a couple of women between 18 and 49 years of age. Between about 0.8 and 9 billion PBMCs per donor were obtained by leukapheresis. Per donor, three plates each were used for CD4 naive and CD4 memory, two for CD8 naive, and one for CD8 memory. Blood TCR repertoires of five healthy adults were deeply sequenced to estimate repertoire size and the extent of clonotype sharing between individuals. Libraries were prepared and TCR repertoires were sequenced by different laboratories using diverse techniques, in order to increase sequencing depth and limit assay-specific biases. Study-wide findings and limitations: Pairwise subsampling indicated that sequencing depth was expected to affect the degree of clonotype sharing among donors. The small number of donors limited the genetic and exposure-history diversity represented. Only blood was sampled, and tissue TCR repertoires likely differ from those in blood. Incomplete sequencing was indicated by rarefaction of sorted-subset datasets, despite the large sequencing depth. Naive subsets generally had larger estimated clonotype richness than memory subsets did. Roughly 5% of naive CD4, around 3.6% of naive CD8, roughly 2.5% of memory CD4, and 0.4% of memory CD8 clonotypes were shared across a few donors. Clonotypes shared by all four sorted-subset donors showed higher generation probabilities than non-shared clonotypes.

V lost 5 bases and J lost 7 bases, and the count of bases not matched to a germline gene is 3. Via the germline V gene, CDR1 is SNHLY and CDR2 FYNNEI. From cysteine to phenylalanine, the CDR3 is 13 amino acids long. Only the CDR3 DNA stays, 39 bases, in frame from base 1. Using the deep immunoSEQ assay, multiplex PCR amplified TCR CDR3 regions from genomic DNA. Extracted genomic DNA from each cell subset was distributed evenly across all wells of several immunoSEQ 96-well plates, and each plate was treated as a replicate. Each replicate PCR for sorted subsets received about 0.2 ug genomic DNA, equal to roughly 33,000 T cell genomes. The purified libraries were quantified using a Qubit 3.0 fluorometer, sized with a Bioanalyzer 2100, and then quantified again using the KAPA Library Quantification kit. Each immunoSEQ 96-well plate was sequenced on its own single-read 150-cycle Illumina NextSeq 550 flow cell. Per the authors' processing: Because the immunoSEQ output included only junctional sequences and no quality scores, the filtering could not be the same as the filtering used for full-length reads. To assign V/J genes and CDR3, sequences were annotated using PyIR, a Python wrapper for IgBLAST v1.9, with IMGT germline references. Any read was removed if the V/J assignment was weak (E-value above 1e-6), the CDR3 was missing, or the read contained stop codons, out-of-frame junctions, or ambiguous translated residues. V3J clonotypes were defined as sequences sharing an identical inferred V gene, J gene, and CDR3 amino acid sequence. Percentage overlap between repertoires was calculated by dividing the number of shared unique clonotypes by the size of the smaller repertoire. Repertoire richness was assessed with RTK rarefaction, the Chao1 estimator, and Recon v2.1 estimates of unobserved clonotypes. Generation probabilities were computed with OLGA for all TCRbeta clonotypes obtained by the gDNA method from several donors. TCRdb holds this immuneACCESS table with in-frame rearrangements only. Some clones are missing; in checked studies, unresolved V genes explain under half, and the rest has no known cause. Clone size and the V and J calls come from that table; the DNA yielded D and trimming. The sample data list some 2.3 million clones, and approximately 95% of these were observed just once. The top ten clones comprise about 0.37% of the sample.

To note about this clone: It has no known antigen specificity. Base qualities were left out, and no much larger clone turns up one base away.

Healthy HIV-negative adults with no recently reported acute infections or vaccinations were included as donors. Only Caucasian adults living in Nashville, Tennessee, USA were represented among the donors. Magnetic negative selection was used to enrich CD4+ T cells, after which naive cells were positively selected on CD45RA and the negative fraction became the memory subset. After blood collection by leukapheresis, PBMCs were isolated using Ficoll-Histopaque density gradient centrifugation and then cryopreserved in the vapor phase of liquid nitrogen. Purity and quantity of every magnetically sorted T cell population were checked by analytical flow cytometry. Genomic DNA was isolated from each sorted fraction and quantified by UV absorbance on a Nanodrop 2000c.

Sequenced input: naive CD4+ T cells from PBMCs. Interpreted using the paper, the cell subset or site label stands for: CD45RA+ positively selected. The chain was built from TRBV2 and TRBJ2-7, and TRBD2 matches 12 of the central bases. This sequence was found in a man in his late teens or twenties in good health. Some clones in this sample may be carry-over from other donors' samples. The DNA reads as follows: TGTGCCAGCAGTAAACTAGCGGGAGGTGAGCAGTACTTC. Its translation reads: CASSKLAGGEQYF.